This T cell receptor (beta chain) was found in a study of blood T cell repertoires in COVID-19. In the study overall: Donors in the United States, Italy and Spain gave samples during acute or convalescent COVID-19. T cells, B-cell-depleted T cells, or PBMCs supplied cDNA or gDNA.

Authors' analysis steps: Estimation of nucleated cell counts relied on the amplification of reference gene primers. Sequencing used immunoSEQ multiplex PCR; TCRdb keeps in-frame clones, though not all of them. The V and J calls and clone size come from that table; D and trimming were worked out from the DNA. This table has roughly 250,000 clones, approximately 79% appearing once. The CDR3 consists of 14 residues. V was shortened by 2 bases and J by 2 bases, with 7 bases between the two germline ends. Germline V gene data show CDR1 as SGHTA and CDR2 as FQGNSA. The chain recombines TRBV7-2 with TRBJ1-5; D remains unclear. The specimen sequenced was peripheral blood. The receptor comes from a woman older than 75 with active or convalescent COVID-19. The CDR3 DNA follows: TGTGCCAGCAGCTTACGCGGGGGCAATCAGCCCCAGCATTTT. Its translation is CASSLRGGNQPQHF.